This entry concerns a single T cell receptor (beta chain). Read data end 3 residues before the CDR3 end; the end is taken from the germline J gene. These data come from a study of T cells in women clearing cervical HPV infection. Overall study: Women with histologically confirmed HPV16-related CIN3 or worse, 2 with invasive cancer, served as cases. Controls were women whose single incident HPV16 infection cleared within 12 months without precancer or cancer. Only a few women had HLA typing results available. Case blood drawn at lesion detection; control blood after infection cleared.

Here immunoSEQ multiplex PCR was the method, and the copy in TCRdb shows in-frame clones only, minus some. Recorded here are some 40,000 clones; the top ten clones represent 6.4%. CDR3 length: 13 residues. Germline CDR1 reads SGHNT; CDR2 reads YYREEE (reference sequence). Trimming took 0 bases from V and 5 from J, leaving 6 bases between them. The sequence was obtained from a woman between 18 and 69 years old with a cervical HPV16 infection that either progressed to CIN3+ or cleared (not recorded which). This chain links TRBV5-4 with TRBJ2-1; no clear D gene. Source material: blood buffy coat. The covered CDR3 bases are TGTGCCAGCAGCTTGGATACAAACAATGAG. This gives the protein CASSLDTNNE. The CDR3 in its entirety is CASSLDTNNEQFF.